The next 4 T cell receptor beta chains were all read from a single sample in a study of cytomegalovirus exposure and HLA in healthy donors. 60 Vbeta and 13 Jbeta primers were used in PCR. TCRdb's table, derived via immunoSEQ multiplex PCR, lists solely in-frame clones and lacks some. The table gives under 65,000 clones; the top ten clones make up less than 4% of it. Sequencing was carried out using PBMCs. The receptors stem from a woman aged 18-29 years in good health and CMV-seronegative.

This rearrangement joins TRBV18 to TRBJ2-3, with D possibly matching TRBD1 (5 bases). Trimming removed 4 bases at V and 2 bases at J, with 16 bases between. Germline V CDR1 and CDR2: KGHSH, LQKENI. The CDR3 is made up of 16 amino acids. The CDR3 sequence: CASSQPYVGPTDTQYF. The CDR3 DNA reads TGTGCCAGCTCACAACCTTATGTGGGGCCCACAGATACGCAGTATTTT.

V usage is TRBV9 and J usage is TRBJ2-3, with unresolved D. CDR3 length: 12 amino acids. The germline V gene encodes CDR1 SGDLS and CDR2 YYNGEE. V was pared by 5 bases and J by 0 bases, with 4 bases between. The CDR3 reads CASRGSTDTQYF. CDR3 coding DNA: TGTGCCAGCAGGGGCAGCACAGATACGCAGTATTTT.

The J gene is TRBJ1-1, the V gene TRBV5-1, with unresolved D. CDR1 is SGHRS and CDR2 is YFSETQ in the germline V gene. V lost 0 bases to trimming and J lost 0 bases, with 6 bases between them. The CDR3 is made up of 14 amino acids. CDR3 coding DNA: TGCGCCAGCAGCTTGGGTTTTATGAACACTGAAGCTTTCTTT. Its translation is CASSLGFMNTEAFF.

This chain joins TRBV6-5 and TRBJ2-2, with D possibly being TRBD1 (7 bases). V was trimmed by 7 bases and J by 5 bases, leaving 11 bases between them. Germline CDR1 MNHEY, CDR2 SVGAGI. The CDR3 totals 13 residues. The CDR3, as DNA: TGTGCCAGCACCAGGGGGGTAACCGGGGAGCTGTTTTTT. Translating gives CASTRGVTGELFF.